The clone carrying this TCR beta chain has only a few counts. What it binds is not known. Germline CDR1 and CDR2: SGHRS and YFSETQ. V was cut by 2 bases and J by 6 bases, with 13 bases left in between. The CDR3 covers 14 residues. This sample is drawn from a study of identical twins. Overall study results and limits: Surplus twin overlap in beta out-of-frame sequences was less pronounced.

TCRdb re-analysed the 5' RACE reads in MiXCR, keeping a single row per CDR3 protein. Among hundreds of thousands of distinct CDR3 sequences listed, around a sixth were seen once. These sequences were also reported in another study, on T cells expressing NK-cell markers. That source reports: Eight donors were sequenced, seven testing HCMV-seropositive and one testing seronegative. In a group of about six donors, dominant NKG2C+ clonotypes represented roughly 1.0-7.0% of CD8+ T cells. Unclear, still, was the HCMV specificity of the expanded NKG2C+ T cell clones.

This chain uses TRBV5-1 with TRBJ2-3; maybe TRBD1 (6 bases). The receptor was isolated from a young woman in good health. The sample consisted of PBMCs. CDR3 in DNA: TGCGCCAGCAGCTTAGGACAGAACTCTGATACGCAGTATTTT. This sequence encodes CASSLGQNSDTQYF.